The next 12 T cell receptor beta chains were all read from a single sample in a study of T cells in Graves' hyperthyroidism and ophthalmopathy. The investigators amplified TCR beta CDR3 regions from RNA transcripts. During a first-round RT-PCR of the TCR CDR3, the HTBI primer set was used. TCRdb re-called the multiplex PCR reads with MiXCR, one entry per CDR3 protein. The sample carries 300,000 to 450,000 distinct CDR3 sequences, roughly 14% recorded once. The sequencing sample was made of blood. The receptors come from a woman aged 18 to 35 with Graves' hyperthyroidism that later progressed to Graves' ophthalmopathy.

This clonotype was detected ten times or more. V usage is TRBV18 and J usage is TRBJ1-4; D gene uncertain. Germline assignment: CDR1 KGHSH and CDR2 LQKENI. V was trimmed by 4 bases and J by 7 bases, leaving 16 bases between them. The CDR3 spans 15 residues. This CDR3 is CASSLSTNEGEKLFF. The CDR3, as DNA: TGTGCCAGCTCACTTTCGACCAACGAGGGTGAAAAACTGTTTTTT. Full variable domain (outside the CDR3, taken from reference TRBV18 and TRBJ1-4): NAGVMQNPRHLVRRRGQEARLRCSPMKGHSHVYWYRQLPEEGLKFMVYLQKENIIDESGMPKERFSAEFPKEGPSILRIQQVVRGDSAAYFCASSLSTNEGEKLFFGSGTQLSVL.

This clonotype was found many times. The rearrangement uses TRBV18 and TRBJ2-3; D is ambiguous. V lost 0 bases to trimming and J lost 1 base, with 5 bases between them. The CDR3 runs to 14 residues. Germline V CDR1 and CDR2: KGHSH, LQKENI. CDR3 coding DNA: TGTGCCAGCTCACCACCTGCTCGCACAGATACGCAGTATTTT. It is translated as CASSPPARTDTQYF. Complete variable domain (other parts from reference TRBV18 and TRBJ2-3): NAGVMQNPRHLVRRRGQEARLRCSPMKGHSHVYWYRQLPEEGLKFMVYLQKENIIDESGMPKERFSAEFPKEGPSILRIQQVVRGDSAAYFCASSPPARTDTQYFGPGTRLTVL.

This clonotype was seen repeatedly, ten times or more. The chain combines TRBV7-6 with TRBJ2-7; a possible D gene is TRBD1 (6 bases). There are 13 residues in the CDR3. Germline CDR1 reads SGHVS; CDR2 reads FNYEAQ. Trimming removed 8 bases at V and 1 base at J, with 12 bases between. The chain's CDR3 is CASGRQESYEQYF. DNA of the CDR3: TGTGCCAGCGGACGACAGGAGTCCTACGAGCAGTACTTC. Based on the CDR3 plus reference TRBV7-6 and TRBJ2-7, the full variable domain is GAGVSQSPRYKVTKRGQDVALRCDPISGHVSLYWYRQALGQGPEFLTYFNYEAQQDKSGLPNDRFSAERPEGSISTLTIQRTEQRDSAMYRCASGRQESYEQYFGPGTRLTVT.

This clonotype was seen more than once but under ten times. CDR3 residues: CASSPGLAGRGEQYF. Here the CDR3 DNA reads TGTGCCAGCAGTCCGGGACTAGCGGGAAGGGGCGAGCAGTACTTC. The chain uses TRBV6-1 and TRBJ2-7; TRBD2 matches 13 bases. Germline assignment: CDR1 MNHNS and CDR2 SASEGT. The J segment lost 6 bases and the V segment lost 5 bases, leaving 7 bases of the junction unmatched. The CDR3 has 15 residues.

The chain links TRBV28 to TRBJ2-7; TRBD1 agrees at 7 bases. V lost 10 bases to trimming and J lost 0 bases; unmatched junction nucleotides: 6. From germline, CDR1 is MDHEN and CDR2 SYDVKM. CDR3 size: 13 residues. The CDR3 DNA reads TGTGCCACCGGGACAGAGAGCTCCTACGAGCAGTACTTC. This encodes CATGTESSYEQYF.

V and J are TRBV4-1 and TRBJ1-4; 12 positions agree with TRBD1. The CDR3 is made up of 20 amino acids. The V gene end was trimmed by 4 bases and the J gene end by 8 bases; junction bases not matched to a gene: 20. CDR1 is MGHRA, CDR2 YSYEKL, per germline. The CDR3 DNA reads as TGCGCCAGCAGCCCTCCTCGCGGGGGACAGGGGGCCAGGTTGGGAGAAAAACTGTTTTTT. Its translation is CASSPPRGGQGARLGEKLFF.

A few counts support this clonotype. The chain employs TRBV6-1 and TRBJ2-1; TRBD1 might be the D (5 bases). The CDR3 contains 13 residues. Per germline, CDR1 MNHNS and CDR2 SASEGT. Trimming pared 5 bases from V and 9 bases from J, leaving 14 bases between. The CDR3 DNA sequence: TGTGCCAGCAGTTCCTACAGGCTTGGTGAGCAGTTCTTC. Its translation: CASSSYRLGEQFF.

This clonotype was counted many times. This rearrangement joins TRBV5-1 to TRBJ1-5; a weak D match, TRBD1 (6 bases). The V gene lost 0 bases and the J gene lost 7 bases, with 11 bases spanning the gap. CDR3 size: 14 residues. The V gene's germline CDR1 is SGHRS and CDR2 YFSETQ. As DNA, the CDR3 is TGCGCCAGCAGCTTGGGCCAGGGGACGCAGCCCCAGCATTTT. Protein product: CASSLGQGTQPQHF.

Concerning this clonotype itself: A much bigger clone sits one base away, suggesting this may be a read error. The chain employs TRBV11-2 and TRBJ2-1, with D possibly matching TRBD1 (6 bases). Germline loops: CDR1 SGHAT, CDR2 FQNNGV. The CDR3 totals 16 residues. CDR3 region: CASSPAPRGSYNKQFF. The CDR3, as DNA: TGTGCCAGCAGCCCGGCCCCCAGGGGCTCCTACAATAAGCAGTTCTTC.

This clonotype was observed many times. The chain uses TRBV5-1 and TRBJ1-5, with D unresolved. The germline CDR1 and CDR2 sequences are SGHRS and YFSETQ. This CDR3 has 15 amino acids. Trimming removed 4 bases at V and 12 bases at J, with 23 bases between. The CDR3 region has the DNA TGCGCCAGCAGCCGCGAGTCCTCTCTTATCGCTCACCAGCATTTT. Translation: CASSRESSLIAHQHF.

In regard to this clonotype: Being one base from a much bigger clone, this may be a read error. This rearrangement joins TRBV7-9 to TRBJ2-1, with 7 bases aligning to TRBD2. V trimming: 5 bases; J trimming: 2 bases; junction bases outside the gene matches: 9. This CDR3 spans 16 amino acids. From germline, CDR1 is SEHNR and CDR2 FQNEAQ (reference sequence). The CDR3 sequence is CASSTRLASPYNEQFF. The DNA of the CDR3 is TGTGCCAGCAGCACACGACTAGCCAGCCCCTACAATGAGCAGTTCTTC.

This rearrangement joins TRBV2 to TRBJ2-7; D uncertain. In germline, CDR1 is SNHLY, CDR2 FYNNEI. This CDR3 has 14 amino acids. Between the trimmed V and J ends, which lost 5 bases and 0 bases, there was a span of 11 bases. The CDR3 DNA is TGTGCCAGCAGTCCTGACTGGGGCTCCTACGAGCAGTACTTC. Encoded protein: CASSPDWGSYEQYF.